This T cell receptor beta chain stems from a study of T cell repertoires in cytomegalovirus infection. Whole-study context: Public TCR beta signatures were indicative of both CMV infection and a matching HLA type.

In germline, CDR1 is MNHEY, CDR2 SMNVEV (reference sequence). V lost 5 bases to trimming and J lost 0 bases, with 14 bases between them. The CDR3 runs to 15 residues. As regards this clonotype: Its antigen is undetermined.

TCRdb reprocessed the reads via MiXCR and lists one record per CDR3 protein. Of about half a million distinct CDR3 sequences in the sample, about 39% are singletons; the top ten hold around two fifths. The chain combines TRBV27 with TRBJ2-7; D gene uncertain. The receptor was derived from a human donor in good health (CMV status not recorded). Some clones in this sample may be carry-over from other donors' samples. The material sequenced was cultured PBMCs, taken from culture after CMV antigen stimulation. CDR3 in DNA: TGTGCCAGCAGTCTGAACCCGACGGTCTCCTACGAGCAGTACTTC. Translated, it gives CASSLNPTVSYEQYF.